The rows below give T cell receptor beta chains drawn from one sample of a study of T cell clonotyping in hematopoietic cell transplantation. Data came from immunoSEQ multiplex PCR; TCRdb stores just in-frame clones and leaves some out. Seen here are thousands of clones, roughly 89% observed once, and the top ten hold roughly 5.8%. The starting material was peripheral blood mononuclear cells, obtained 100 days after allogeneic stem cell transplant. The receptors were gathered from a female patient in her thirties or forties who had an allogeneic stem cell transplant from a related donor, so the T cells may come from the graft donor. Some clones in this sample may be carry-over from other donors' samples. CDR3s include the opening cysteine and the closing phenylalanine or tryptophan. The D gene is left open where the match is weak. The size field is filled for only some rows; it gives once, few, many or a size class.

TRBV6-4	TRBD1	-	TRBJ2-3	TGTGCCAGCAGCCAGGGGGCGGGCACAGATACGCAGTATTTT	CASSQGAGTDTQYF
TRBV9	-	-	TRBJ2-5	TGTGCCAGCAGCGTAGCACAAGGTGTCCAAGAGACCCAGTACTTC	CASSVAQGVQETQYF
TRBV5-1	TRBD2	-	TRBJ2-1	TGCGCCAGCAGCTCCGGACTAGCGGTCTACAATGAGCAGTTCTTC	CASSSGLAVYNEQFF
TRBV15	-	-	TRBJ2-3	TGTGCCACCAGCAGAGCAGGGCTAGAAGTAGATACGCAGTATTTT	CATSRAGLEVDTQYF
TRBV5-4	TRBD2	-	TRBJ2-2	TGTGCCAGCAGCGGGGCCCGAGCGGGGGTGAACACCGGGGAGCTGTTTTTT	CASSGARAGVNTGELFF
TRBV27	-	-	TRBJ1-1	TGTGCCAGCAGTCCGCGGACCTGGGGCACTGAAGCTTTCTTT	CASSPRTWGTEAFF
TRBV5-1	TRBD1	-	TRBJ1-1	TGCGCCAGCAGCTCGGGTACCGGGACAGGGGTTTTGGAAGCTTTCTTT	CASSSGTGTGVLEAFF
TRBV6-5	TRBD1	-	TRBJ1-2	TGTGCCAGCAGTTCGGACAGGGGTCGGAGTGGCTATGGCTACACCTTC	CASSSDRGRSGYGYTF
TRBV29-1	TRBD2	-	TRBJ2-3	TGCAGCGTTGCCGGGACTAGCGGGAGTTCAGATACGCAGTATTTT	CSVAGTSGSSDTQYF
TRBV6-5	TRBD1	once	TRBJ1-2	TGTGCCAGCAGTCGACAGGGCTATGGCTACACCTTC	CASSRQGYGYTF
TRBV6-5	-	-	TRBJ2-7	TGTGCCAGCAGACCCTCACTCTTCTACGAGCAGTACTTC	CASRPSLFYEQYF
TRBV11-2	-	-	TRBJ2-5	TGTGCCAGCAGCTTAGAATTGTGGGACACAAGAGAGACCCAGTACTTC	CASSLELWDTRETQYF
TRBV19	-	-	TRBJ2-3	TGTGCCAGTAGTTCAGGAGGCACAGATACGCAGTATTTT	CASSSGGTDTQYF
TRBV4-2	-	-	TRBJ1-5	TGTGCCAGCAGCCAGGCAGGGGTGTCCGATCAGCCCCAGCATTTT	CASSQAGVSDQPQHF
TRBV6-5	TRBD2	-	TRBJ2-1	TGTGCCAGCAGAAGCGGGGGGTTCTCCTACAATGAGCAGTTCTTC	CASRSGGFSYNEQFF
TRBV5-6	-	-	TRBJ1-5	TGTGCCAGCAGCTTGGGAAATACGTATCAGCCCCAGCATTTT	CASSLGNTYQPQHF
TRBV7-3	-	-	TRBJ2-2	TGTGCCAGCAGCGTTAGCGGCACCGGGGAGCTGTTTTTT	CASSVSGTGELFF
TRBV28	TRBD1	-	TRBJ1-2	TGTGCCAGCAACGGACAGGGGCGGTATGGCTACACCTTC	CASNGQGRYGYTF
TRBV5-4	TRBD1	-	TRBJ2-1	TGTGCCAGCAGCTCGGGACAGGGGAGGTATGAGCAGTTCTTC	CASSSGQGRYEQFF
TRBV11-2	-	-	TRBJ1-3	TGTGCCAGCAGCGATAGGCGGAGGGGGTCTGGAAACACCATATATTTT	CASSDRRRGSGNTIYF
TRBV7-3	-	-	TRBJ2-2	TGTGCCAGCAGCTTAAGGGAGAGGGGCACCGGGGAGCTGTTTTTT	CASSLRERGTGELFF
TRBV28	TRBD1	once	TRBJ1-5	TGTGCCAGCAGAATGACAGGGGCTTTCAATCAGCCCCAGCATTTT	CASRMTGAFNQPQHF
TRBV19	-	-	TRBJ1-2	TGTGCCAGTAAGGAGGGGAACTATGGCTACACCTTC	CASKEGNYGYTF
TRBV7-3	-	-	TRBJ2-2	TGTGCCAGCAGCCGAGGGGGAACCGGGGAGCTGTTTTTT	CASSRGGTGELFF
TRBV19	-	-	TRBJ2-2	TGTGCCAGTAGTTCAGGGGTTGGAGGCACCGGGGAGCTGTTTTTT	CASSSGVGGTGELFF
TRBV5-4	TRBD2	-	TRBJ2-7	TGTGCCAGCAGCTTGGAGCGGGACCTCTACGAGCAGTACTTC	CASSLERDLYEQYF
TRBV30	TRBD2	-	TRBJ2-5	TGTGCCTGGAGTGTACGGGAGGGAGTACGTGGAGAGACCCAGTACTTC	CAWSVREGVRGETQYF
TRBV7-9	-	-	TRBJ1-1	TGTGCCAGCAGCCGACAGCTGGGGGTATCGGACACTGAAGCTTTCTTT	CASSRQLGVSDTEAFF